This T cell receptor beta chain was identified in a study of T cell responses to AZD1222 COVID-19 vaccine. This CDR3 has 14 amino acids. Germline V gene sequence: CDR1 SNHLY, CDR2 FYNNEI. The V end was cut by 5 bases, the J end by 1 base, with 12 bases between. The assay was immunoSEQ multiplex PCR, and TCRdb's table has in-frame clones only and misses some. The sample consists of around 160,000 clones, approximately 94% of them appearing once. The receptor was derived from an adult in good health. The specimen was peripheral blood, collected on day 0 of AZD1222 vaccination. The chain recombines TRBV2 with TRBJ2-7; D unresolved. CDR3 amino acids: CASSSPARSYEQYF. The DNA of the CDR3 is TGTGCCAGCAGTTCCCCGGCGAGATCCTACGAGCAGTACTTC.